The sequence of this TCR beta chain was determined in a study of blood T cell repertoires in COVID-19 (dated by TCRdb to 2018 to 2021). Regarding the complete study: The collaborator samples originated in the United States, Italy and Spain and spanned the acute and convalescent phases of COVID-19. A de-identified subject ID, COVID-19 status, age in years and sex were almost always included in the sample metadata. Where available, HLA class I and class II types were obtained from metadata supplied by the sample provider rather than from assay-based typing. The material from the prospective study consisted of cDNA or gDNA derived from T cells, B-cell-depleted T cells, or PBMCs. A freely available public database, intended as a resource for researchers studying the immune response to SARS-CoV-2, is where the repertoires were released. Samples were obtained from the ongoing ImmuneRACE study (first 160 participants) and from some 1,300 subjects provided by 6 global collaborators. Deeply sampled blood TCRbeta repertoires from subjects exposed to, actively infected with, or recovered from COVID-19 were included in the dataset.

V is pruned by 4 bases and J by 4 bases, leaving 15 bases of the junction without a gene match. The CDR3 spans 18 residues, from the cysteine through the phenylalanine. The sequence is cut down to CDR3 DNA, 54 bases in frame from base 1. The CDR1 and CDR2 encoded by the germline V gene are SGHRS and YFSETQ. One collaborating source in Seattle enrolled patients during active infection and followed them longitudinally through the course of disease. Collaborating institutions collected whole blood in K2EDTA tubes following their own protocols. For TCRbeta analysis, collaborators shipped samples as frozen whole blood, isolated PBMCs, or DNA extracted from either of those sample types. What the research found in general, with its limitations: The quantity of clinical and demographic metadata differed by source and by participant and was supplied without curation.

About this clone: Its antigen is not yet known. No much larger clone exists at a distance of one base, and base qualities are not known.

The immunoSEQ Assay, a bias-controlled multiplex PCR, was used to amplify TCRbeta CDR3 regions from genomic DNA. Per the source publication's procedure: The number of nucleated cells in each sample was estimated by amplification of reference gene primers within the assay. To quantify the absolute abundance of each unique TCRbeta CDR3 rearrangement, sequence reads were collapsed and filtered. For each sample, productive Simpson clonality was calculated as the square root of Simpson's diversity index over productive rearrangements. TCRdb took over this immuneACCESS table, retaining in-frame rearrangements with V and J assigned. Such tables are incomplete; in checked studies, under half of the missing clones stem from an unresolved V gene, and the remainder is unexplained. The DNA gave D and trimming, while V, J and clone size come from that table. The sample has tens of thousands of clones on record, approximately 94% of them singletons. Around 0.37% of the sample lies in the top ten.

This sequence originates from a middle-aged man with COVID-19, enrolled during active disease. The rearranged chain carries TRBV5-1 and TRBJ2-1; 9 bases in between match TRBD2. The sample comprised peripheral blood. The CDR3 protein sequence reads: CASSGGGSASGIYNEQFF. The sequenced DNA is TGCGCCAGCAGCGGAGGGGGAAGTGCTAGCGGGATTTACAATGAGCAGTTCTTC. The full variable domain, with segments outside the CDR3 supplied by the reference TRBV5-1 and TRBJ2-1 proteins, appears as KAGVTQTPRYLIKTRGQQVTLSCSPISGHRSVSWYQQTPGQGLQFLFEYFSETQRNKGNFPGRFSGRQFSNSRSEMNVSTLELGDSALYLCASSGGGSASGIYNEQFFGPGTRLTVL.